This T cell receptor (beta chain) was recovered during a study of early T cells in non-severe SARS-CoV-2 infection. This CDR3 is built from 14 residues. V was cut by 2 bases and J by 5 bases, with 13 bases left in between. Germline assignment: CDR1 SGHRS and CDR2 YFSETQ. There are many counts of this clonotype. Individual cDNA molecules received unique molecular identifiers. TCRdb ran MiXCR on the 5' RACE reads and lists one entry per CDR3 protein. The data show tens of thousands of distinct CDR3 sequences, over 10% seen once. The sample in question was whole blood, obtained at baseline. This TCR came from an adult who was a healthcare worker with PCR-confirmed SARS-CoV-2 infection or an uninfected control (not recorded which). This rearrangement joins TRBV5-1 to TRBJ2-5; the D gene could be TRBD1 or TRBD2 (6 bases each). In DNA form, the CDR3 reads TGCGCCAGCAGCTTACAGGGCAGCGGGGAGACCCAGTACTTC. Protein sequence: CASSLQGSGETQYF.